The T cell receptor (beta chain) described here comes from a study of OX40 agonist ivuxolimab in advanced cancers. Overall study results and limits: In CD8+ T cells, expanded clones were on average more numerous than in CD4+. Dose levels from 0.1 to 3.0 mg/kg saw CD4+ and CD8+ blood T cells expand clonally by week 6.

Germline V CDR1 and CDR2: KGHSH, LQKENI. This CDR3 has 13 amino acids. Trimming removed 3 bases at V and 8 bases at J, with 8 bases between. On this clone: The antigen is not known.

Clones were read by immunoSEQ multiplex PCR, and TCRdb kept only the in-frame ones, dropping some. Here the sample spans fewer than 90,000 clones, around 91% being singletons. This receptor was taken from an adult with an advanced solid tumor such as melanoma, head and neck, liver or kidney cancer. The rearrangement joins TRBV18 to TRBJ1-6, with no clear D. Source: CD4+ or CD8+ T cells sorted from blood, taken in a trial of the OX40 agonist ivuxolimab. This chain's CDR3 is CASSPTRDSPLHF. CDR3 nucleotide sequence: TGTGCCAGCTCACCGACGAGGGATTCACCCCTCCACTTT.